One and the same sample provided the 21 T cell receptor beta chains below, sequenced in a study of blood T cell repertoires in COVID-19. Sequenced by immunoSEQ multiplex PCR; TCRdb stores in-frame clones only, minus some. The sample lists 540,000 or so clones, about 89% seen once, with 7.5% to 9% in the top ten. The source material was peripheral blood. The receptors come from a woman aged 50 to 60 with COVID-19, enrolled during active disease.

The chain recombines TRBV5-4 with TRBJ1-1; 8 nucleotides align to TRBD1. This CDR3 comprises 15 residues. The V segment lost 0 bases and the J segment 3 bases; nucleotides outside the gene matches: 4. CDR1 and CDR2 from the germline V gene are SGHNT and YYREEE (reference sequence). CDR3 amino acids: CASSLDDRGDTEAFF. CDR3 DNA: TGTGCCAGCAGCTTGGATGACAGGGGTGACACTGAAGCTTTCTTT.

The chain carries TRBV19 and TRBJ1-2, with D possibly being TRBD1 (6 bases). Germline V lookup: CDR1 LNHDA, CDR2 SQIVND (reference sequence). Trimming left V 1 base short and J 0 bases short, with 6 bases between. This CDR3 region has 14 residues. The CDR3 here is CASSIGTANYGYTF. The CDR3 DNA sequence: TGTGCCAGTAGTATAGGGACAGCTAACTATGGCTACACCTTC.

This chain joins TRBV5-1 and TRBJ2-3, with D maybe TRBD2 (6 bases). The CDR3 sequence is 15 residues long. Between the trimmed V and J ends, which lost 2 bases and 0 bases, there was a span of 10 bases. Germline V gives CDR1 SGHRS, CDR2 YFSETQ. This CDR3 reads CASSFGGSSTDTQYF. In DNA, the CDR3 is TGCGCCAGCAGCTTTGGGGGGTCTAGCACAGATACGCAGTATTTT.

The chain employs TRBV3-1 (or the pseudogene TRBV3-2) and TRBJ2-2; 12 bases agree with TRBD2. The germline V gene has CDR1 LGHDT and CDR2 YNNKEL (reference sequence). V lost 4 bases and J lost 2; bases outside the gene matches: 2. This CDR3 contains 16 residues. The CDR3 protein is CASSRTSGVNTGELFF. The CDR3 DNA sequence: TGTGCCAGCAGCCGGACTAGCGGGGTCAACACCGGGGAGCTGTTTTTT.

CDR3 nucleotide sequence: TGTGCCAGCTCACCAAACCCGACAGGGGGCTATGGCTACACCTTC. Residues: CASSPNPTGGYGYTF. The chain joins TRBV18 to TRBJ1-2, with 9 bases aligning to TRBD1. The germline V gene has CDR1 KGHSH and CDR2 LQKENI. The junction had 5 bases not matched to a gene; V was cut back by 2 bases and J by 4 bases. This CDR3 contains 15 residues.

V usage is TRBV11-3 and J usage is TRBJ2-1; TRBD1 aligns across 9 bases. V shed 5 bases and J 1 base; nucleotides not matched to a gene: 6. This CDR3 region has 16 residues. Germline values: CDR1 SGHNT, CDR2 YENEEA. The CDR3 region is CASSPRGTGSYNEQFF. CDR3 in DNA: TGTGCCAGCAGCCCAAGAGGGACAGGGTCCTACAATGAGCAGTTCTTC.

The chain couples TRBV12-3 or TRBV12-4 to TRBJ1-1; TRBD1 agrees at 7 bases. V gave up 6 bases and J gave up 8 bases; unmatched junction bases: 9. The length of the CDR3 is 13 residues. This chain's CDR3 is CASSLVGGQEAFF. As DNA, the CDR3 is TGTGCCAGCAGCCTAGTAGGGGGACAGGAAGCTTTCTTT.

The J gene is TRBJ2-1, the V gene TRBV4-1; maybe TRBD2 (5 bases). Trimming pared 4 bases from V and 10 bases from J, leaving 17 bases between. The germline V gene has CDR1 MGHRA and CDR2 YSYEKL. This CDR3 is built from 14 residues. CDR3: CASSPLRRAEEQFF. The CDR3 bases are TGCGCCAGCAGCCCCCTGAGAAGAGCGGAGGAGCAGTTCTTC.

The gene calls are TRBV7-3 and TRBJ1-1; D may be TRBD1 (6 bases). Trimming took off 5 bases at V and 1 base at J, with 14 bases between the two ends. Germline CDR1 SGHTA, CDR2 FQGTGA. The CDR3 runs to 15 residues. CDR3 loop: CASSAAGGTNTEAFF. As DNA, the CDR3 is TGTGCCAGCAGCGCAGCGGGGGGCACGAACACTGAAGCTTTCTTT.

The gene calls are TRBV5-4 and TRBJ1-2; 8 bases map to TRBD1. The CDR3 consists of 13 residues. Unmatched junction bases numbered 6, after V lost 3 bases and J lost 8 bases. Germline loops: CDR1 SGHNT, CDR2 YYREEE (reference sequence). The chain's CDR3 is CASSSGAGGGYTF. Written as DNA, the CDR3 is TGTGCCAGCAGCTCCGGGGCAGGGGGCGGCTACACCTTC.

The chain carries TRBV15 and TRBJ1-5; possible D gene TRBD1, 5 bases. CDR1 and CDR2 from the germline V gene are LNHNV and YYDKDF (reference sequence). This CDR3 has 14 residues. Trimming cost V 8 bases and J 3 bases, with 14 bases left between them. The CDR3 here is CATRRGTFNQPQHF. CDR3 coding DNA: TGTGCCACCCGGCGGGGGACCTTCAATCAGCCCCAGCATTTT. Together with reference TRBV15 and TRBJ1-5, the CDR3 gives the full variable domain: DAMVIQNPRYQVTQFGKPVTLSCSQTLNHNVMYWYQQKSSQAPKLLFHYYDKDFNNEADTPDNFQSRRPNTSFCFLDIRSPGLGDTAMYLCATRRGTFNQPQHFGDGTRLSIL.

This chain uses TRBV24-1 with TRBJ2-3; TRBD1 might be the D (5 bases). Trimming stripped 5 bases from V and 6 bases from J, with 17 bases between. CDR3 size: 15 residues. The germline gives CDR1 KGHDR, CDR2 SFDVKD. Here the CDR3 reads CATSGNLDGADTQYF. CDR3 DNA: TGTGCCACCAGTGGAAACTTAGATGGGGCGGATACGCAGTATTTT.

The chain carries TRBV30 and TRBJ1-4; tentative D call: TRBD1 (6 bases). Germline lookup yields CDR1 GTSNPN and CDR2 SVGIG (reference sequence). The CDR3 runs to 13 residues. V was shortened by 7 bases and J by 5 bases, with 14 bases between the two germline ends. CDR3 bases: TGTGCCTTAGATCAGGGGCTCAATGAAAAACTGTTTTTT. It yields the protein CALDQGLNEKLFF.

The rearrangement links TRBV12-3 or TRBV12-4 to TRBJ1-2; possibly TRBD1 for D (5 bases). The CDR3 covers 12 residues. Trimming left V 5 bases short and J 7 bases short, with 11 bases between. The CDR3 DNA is TGTGCCAGCAGTCCGGGGGTCGCTGGCTACACCTTC. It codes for CASSPGVAGYTF.

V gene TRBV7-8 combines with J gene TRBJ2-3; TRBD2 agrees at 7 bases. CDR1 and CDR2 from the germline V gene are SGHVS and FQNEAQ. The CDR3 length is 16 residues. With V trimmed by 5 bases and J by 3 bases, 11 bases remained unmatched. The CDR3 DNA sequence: TGTGCCAGCAGCCCCCTGGCAGGGCGGGGGACAGATACGCAGTATTTT. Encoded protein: CASSPLAGRGTDTQYF.

Here the CDR3 reads CASSLMAVDTEAFF. CDR3 coding DNA: TGTGCCAGCAGCTTAATGGCGGTGGACACTGAAGCTTTCTTT. The chain employs TRBV7-3 and TRBJ1-1; D unclear. Germline V lookup: CDR1 SGHTA, CDR2 FQGTGA. Trimming took 1 base from V and 3 from J, leaving 9 bases between them. This CDR3 is built from 14 residues.

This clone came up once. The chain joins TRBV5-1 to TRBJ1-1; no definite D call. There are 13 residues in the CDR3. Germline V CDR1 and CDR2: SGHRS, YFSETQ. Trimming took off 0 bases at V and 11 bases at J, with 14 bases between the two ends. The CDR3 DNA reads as TGCGCCAGCAGCTTGGCCGAGGAGCTTGAGGCTTTCTTT. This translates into CASSLAEELEAFF.

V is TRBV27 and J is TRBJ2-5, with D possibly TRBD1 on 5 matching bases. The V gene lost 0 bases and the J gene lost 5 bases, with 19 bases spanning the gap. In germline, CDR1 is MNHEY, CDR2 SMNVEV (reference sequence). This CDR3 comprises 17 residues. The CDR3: CASSLSGQGSYWETQYF. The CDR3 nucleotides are TGTGCCAGCAGTTTATCGGGGCAGGGTAGTTATTGGGAGACCCAGTACTTC.

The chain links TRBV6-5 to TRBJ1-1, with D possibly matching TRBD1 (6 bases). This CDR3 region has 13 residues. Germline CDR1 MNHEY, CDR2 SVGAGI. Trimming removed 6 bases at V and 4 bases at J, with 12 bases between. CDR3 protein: CASRRGGGTEAFF. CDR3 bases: TGTGCCAGCAGAAGGGGGGGCGGCACTGAAGCTTTCTTT.

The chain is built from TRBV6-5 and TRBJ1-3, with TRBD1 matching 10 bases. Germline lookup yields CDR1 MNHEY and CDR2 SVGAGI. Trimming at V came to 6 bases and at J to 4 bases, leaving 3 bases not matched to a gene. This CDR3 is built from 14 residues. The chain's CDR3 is CASRRDRGGNTIYF. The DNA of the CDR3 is TGTGCCAGCAGACGGGACAGGGGAGGAAACACCATATATTTT.

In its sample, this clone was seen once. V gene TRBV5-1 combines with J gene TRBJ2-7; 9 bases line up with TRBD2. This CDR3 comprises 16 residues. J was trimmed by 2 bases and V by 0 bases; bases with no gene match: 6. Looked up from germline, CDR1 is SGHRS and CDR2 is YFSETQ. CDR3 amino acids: CASSLGPSGDTYEQYF. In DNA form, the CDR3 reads TGCGCCAGCAGCTTGGGCCCTAGCGGGGATACCTACGAGCAGTACTTC.